This TCR beta chain was sequenced during a study of T cell responses to AZD1222 COVID-19 vaccine. Trimming removed 0 bases at V and 3 bases at J, with 4 bases between. The CDR3 loop spans 14 amino acids. The germline V gene has CDR1 KGHDR and CDR2 SFDVKD. TCRdb's table, derived via immunoSEQ multiplex PCR, lists solely in-frame clones and lacks some. The repertoire has around 150,000 clones, more than 90% of them found once; the top ten carry approximately 3.4%. This clone has a handful of counts. The source material was peripheral blood, sampled 28 days after the second AZD1222 dose. This chain links TRBV24-1 with TRBJ2-2; D call uncertain. The receptor was derived from an adult who received the AZD1222 COVID-19 vaccine. The CDR3 protein is CATSDLRDTGELFF. In nucleotides, the CDR3 is TGTGCCACCAGTGATTTGAGGGACACCGGGGAGCTGTTTTTT.